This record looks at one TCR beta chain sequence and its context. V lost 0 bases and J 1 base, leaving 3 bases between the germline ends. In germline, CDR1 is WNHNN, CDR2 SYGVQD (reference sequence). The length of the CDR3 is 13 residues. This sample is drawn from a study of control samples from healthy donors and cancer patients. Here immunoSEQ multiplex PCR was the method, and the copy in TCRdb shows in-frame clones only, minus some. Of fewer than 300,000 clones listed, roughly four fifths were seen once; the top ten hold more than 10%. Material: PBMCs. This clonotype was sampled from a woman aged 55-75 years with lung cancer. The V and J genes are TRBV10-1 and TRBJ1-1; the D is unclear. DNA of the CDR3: TGCGCCAGCAGTGAGTCCGGGAACACTGAAGCTTTCTTT. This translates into CASSESGNTEAFF.